What follows are 17 T cell receptor beta chains derived from one specimen sequenced in a study of blood T cell repertoires in COVID-19 (dated by TCRdb to 2018 to 2020). Receptors were amplified or captured by the immunoSEQ multiplex PCR assay. Drawn from immuneACCESS, this table holds only the in-frame rearrangements with V and J called that TCRdb kept. Clones are partly lost; checked studies trace under half to an unresolved V gene and leave the rest unexplained. The sample contains roughly 260,000 clones, about 89% of them found a single time. Jointly, the top ten make up over 7.5% of the sample. Sequenced material: peripheral blood. The receptors come from a man in his forties who had recovered from COVID-19.

The rearrangement joins TRBV4-3 to TRBJ2-7, with a weak D call TRBD1 (6 bases). Germline CDR1 reads LGHNA; CDR2 reads YSLEER. The length of the CDR3 is 17 residues. Trimming pared 9 bases from V and 4 bases from J, leaving 28 bases between. The CDR3 bases are TGCGCCAGGCTCGGTGTTAATGGGCTGGGGGCGGCGTACGAGCAGTACTTC. Its translation is CARLGVNGLGAAYEQYF.

The V call is TRBV12-3 or TRBV12-4, the J call TRBJ1-1; D is uncertain. Deletions cut 2 bases from V and 6 bases from J, with 7 bases between. The CDR3 is 12 residues long. CDR3 in amino acids: CASSLTGSEAFF. The DNA of the CDR3 is TGTGCCAGCAGTTTAACGGGATCTGAAGCTTTCTTT.

The chain combines TRBV9 with TRBJ2-3; 8 nucleotides align to TRBD2. Germline assignment: CDR1 SGDLS and CDR2 YYNGEE. The CDR3 is made up of 18 amino acids. V trimming: 1 base; J trimming: 0 bases; junction bases outside the gene matches: 10. The CDR3 bases are TGTGCCAGCAGCGTACTTGCGGGGGGCCAGACGAGCACAGATACGCAGTATTTT. As protein: CASSVLAGGQTSTDTQYF.

This chain links TRBV6-2 or TRBV6-3 with TRBJ1-5, with 7 bases that match TRBD1. The length of the CDR3 is 17 residues. J was trimmed by 4 bases and V by 4 bases; bases with no gene match: 13. CDR1 and CDR2 from the germline V gene are MNHEY and SVGEGT. The CDR3 region is CASSFGQVQLKNQPQHF. CDR3 nucleotide sequence: TGTGCCAGCAGTTTCGGACAGGTTCAGCTAAAGAATCAGCCCCAGCATTTT.

The rearrangement uses TRBV18 and TRBJ1-6, with 9 bases aligning to TRBD1. Trimming took 4 bases from V and 7 from J; bases not matched to a gene: 8. Germline CDR1 and CDR2: KGHSH and LQKENI. The CDR3 is 16 amino acids. CDR3 residues: CASSLNLGQGNSPLHF. The CDR3 DNA sequence: TGTGCCAGCTCACTCAATCTAGGACAGGGGAATTCACCCCTCCACTTT.

The chain couples TRBV19 to TRBJ1-2; the match to TRBD1 covers 8 bases. The CDR3 is 11 amino acids. J was trimmed by 7 bases and V by 8 bases; bases with no gene match: 3. Germline V lookup: CDR1 LNHDA, CDR2 SQIVND (reference sequence). The CDR3 here is CASRTGTGYTF. Written as DNA, the CDR3 is TGTGCCAGTCGGACAGGGACTGGCTACACCTTC.

The chain joins TRBV6-2 or TRBV6-3 to TRBJ2-2; 7 bases map to TRBD2. The CDR3 loop spans 18 amino acids. Per germline, CDR1 MNHEY and CDR2 SVGEGT. V lost 2 bases and J lost 0; bases outside the gene matches: 9. The CDR3 bases are TGTGCCAGCAGTTACGAGACTAGCACATGGACGAACACCGGGGAGCTGTTTTTT. It encodes CASSYETSTWTNTGELFF.

V and J are TRBV5-6 and TRBJ2-7; D might be TRBD1 (6 bases). Germline CDR1 and CDR2: SGHDT and YYEEEE. The CDR3 loop spans 16 amino acids. V lost 0 bases to trimming and J lost 1 base, with 14 bases between them. CDR3 loop: CASSLAGTLISYEQYF. The CDR3 nucleotides read TGTGCCAGCAGCTTGGCCGGGACACTTATATCCTACGAGCAGTACTTC.

The rearrangement links TRBV5-5 to TRBJ1-5, with no clear D. The CDR3 runs to 16 residues. Trimming left V 4 bases short and J 7 bases short, with 21 bases between. Germline V gives CDR1 SGHKS, CDR2 YYEKEE (reference sequence). CDR3 region: CASSPIWGVSGQPQHF. The CDR3 DNA is TGTGCCAGCAGCCCCATCTGGGGTGTGTCGGGGCAGCCCCAGCATTTT.

The rearrangement links TRBV5-1 to TRBJ1-5, with 7 bases fitting TRBD1. J lost 4 bases, V lost 0 bases, and 4 bases had no gene match. The CDR3 has 15 residues. Germline V CDR1 and CDR2: SGHRS, YFSETQ. The CDR3 DNA sequence: TGCGCCAGCAGCTTGGTGGCAGGGGGGAATCAGCCCCAGCATTTT. Translation gives CASSLVAGGNQPQHF.

The J gene is TRBJ1-2, the V gene TRBV7-2, with TRBD1 matching 9 bases. The germline V gene encodes CDR1 SGHTA and CDR2 FQGNSA. There are 14 residues in the CDR3. J gave up 4 bases and V 4 bases, and 4 bases lay outside the gene matches. This CDR3 is CASSSTGGVYGYTF. The CDR3 DNA reads as TGTGCCAGCAGCTCGACAGGGGGTGTCTATGGCTACACCTTC.

The rearrangement uses TRBV19 and TRBJ1-1, with D maybe TRBD1 (5 bases). The CDR3 covers 14 residues. Germline assignment: CDR1 LNHDA and CDR2 SQIVND (reference sequence). Trimming shortened V by 5 bases and J by 5 bases, and 15 bases separated the two germline ends. In DNA form, the CDR3 reads TGTGCCAGTAGTCGGCCTCCTCGGGGGACTGAAGCTTTCTTT. Residues: CASSRPPRGTEAFF.

V is TRBV12-3 or TRBV12-4 and J is TRBJ1-2; D unresolved. This CDR3 has 12 residues. V was trimmed by 6 bases and J by 4 bases, leaving 9 bases between them. The CDR3 region has the DNA TGTGCCAGCAGCCTAGGCCCCTATGGCTACACCTTC. Its translation is CASSLGPYGYTF.

This clone was observed a single time. The V and J genes are TRBV19 and TRBJ1-2, with 7 bases fitting TRBD1. The V gene end was trimmed by 5 bases and the J gene end by 8 bases; junction bases not matched to a gene: 8. The length of the CDR3 is 13 residues. In germline, CDR1 is LNHDA, CDR2 SQIVND (reference sequence). CDR3 amino acids: CASSPLTGVGYTF. The CDR3, as DNA: TGTGCCAGTAGTCCCCTTACAGGGGTCGGCTACACCTTC. The full variable domain, with the rest looked up from reference TRBV19 and TRBJ1-2, is DGGITQSPKYLFRKEGQNVTLSCEQNLNHDAMYWYRQDPGQGLRLIYYSQIVNDFQKGDIAEGYSVSREKKESFPLTVTSAQKNPTAFYLCASSPLTGVGYTFGSGTRLTVV.

This CDR3 reads CASSWTGNTGELFF. The CDR3 nucleotides are TGTGCCAGCTCATGGACAGGGAACACCGGGGAGCTGTTTTTT. The V call is TRBV18, the J call TRBJ2-2, with 7 bases identical to TRBD1. Germline-derived CDR1 and CDR2 are KGHSH and LQKENI. The CDR3 runs to 14 residues. Unmatched junction bases numbered 1, after V lost 5 bases and J lost 1 base.

The rearrangement uses TRBV9 and TRBJ2-7; D is unclear. Germline CDR1 and CDR2: SGDLS and YYNGEE. The V end lost 0 bases, the J end lost 6 bases, and 16 bases lay between the germline ends. The CDR3 length is 15 residues. Here the CDR3 DNA reads TGTGCCAGCAGCGTAGATGCGGTTCCGCCTGGCGAGCAGTACTTC. It is translated as CASSVDAVPPGEQYF.

This chain joins TRBV5-1 and TRBJ2-3, with a tentative D call TRBD2 (7 bases). This CDR3 is built from 16 residues. CDR1 and CDR2 (germline): SGHRS, YFSETQ. V lost 4 bases and J 2 bases, leaving 17 bases between the germline ends. The chain's CDR3 is CASSPGRGANTDTQYF. As DNA, the CDR3 is TGCGCCAGCAGCCCCGGACGGGGGGCTAACACAGATACGCAGTATTTT.